This T cell receptor beta chain was recovered during a study of blood T cell repertoires in COVID-19. Whole-study context: Samples of COVID-19 (acute and convalescent) were obtained from the United States, Italy and Spain. From T cells, B-cell-depleted T cells, or PBMCs came the material, which was cDNA or gDNA.

Germline V gives CDR1 SGHDT, CDR2 YYEEEE. The length of the CDR3 is 16 residues. V lost 2 bases and J lost 0; bases outside the gene matches: 3. In the authors' methods: Nucleated cell counts were estimated from reference gene primer amplification. Sequencing used immunoSEQ multiplex PCR; TCRdb keeps in-frame clones, though not all of them. V, J and clone size are those of that table, while D and trimming were read from the DNA. The table has more than 8,500 clones, 80% seen once; the top ten hold roughly 7.3%. The sequenced sample was peripheral blood. The sequence came from a man in his 70s with active COVID-19. The gene calls are TRBV5-6 and TRBJ1-5; TRBD1 matches 9 bases. CDR3 sequence (DNA): TGTGCCAGCAGCTTCGGGACAGGGAATAGCAATCAGCCCCAGCATTTT. Its translation: CASSFGTGNSNQPQHF. Supplemented by reference TRBV5-6 and TRBJ1-5, the full variable domain reads DAGVTQSPTHLIKTRGQQVTLRCSPKSGHDTVSWYQQALGQGPQFIFQYYEEEERQRGNFPDRFSGHQFPNYSSELNVNALLLGDSALYLCASSFGTGNSNQPQHFGDGTRLSIL.